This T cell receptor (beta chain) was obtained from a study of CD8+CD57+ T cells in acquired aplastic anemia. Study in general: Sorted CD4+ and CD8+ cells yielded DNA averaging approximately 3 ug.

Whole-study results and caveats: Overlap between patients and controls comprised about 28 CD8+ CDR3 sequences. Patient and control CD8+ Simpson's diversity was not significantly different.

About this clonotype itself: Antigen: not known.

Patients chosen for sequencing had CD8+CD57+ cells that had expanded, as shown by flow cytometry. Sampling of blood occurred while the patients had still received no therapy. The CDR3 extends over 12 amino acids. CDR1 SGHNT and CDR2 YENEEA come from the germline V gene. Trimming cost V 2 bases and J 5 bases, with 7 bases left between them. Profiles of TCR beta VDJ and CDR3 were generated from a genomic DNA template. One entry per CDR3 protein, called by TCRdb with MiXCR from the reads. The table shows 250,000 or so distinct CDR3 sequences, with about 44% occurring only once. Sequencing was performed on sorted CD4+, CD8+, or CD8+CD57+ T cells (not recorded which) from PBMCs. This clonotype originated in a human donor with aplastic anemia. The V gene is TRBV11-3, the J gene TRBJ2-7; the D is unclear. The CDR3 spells CASSLPNDEQYF. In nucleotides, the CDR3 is TGTGCCAGCAGCTTACCCAACGACGAGCAGTACTTC.